This entry concerns a single T cell receptor (beta chain). The antigen remains unidentified. The data stem from a study of blood T cells in healthy people across ages. Findings and limits, study-wide: Roughly linear age-related decline in beta diversity appeared, significant by age roughly 40.

Aged about 6 to 95, donors were systemically healthy Caucasians from Russia. The V end was cut by 1 base, the J end by 8 bases, with 21 bases between. Germline CDR1 reads MGHDK; CDR2 reads SYGVNS. This CDR3 has 17 amino acids. A second PCR of 7 to 11 cycles used a sample-barcoded 5' primer and a J-beta primer mix. A template-switch adaptor with 12 random nucleotides tagged each cDNA molecule. Researchers report that each sample yielded at least 2.5 million CDR3-containing paired-end reads. TCRdb re-called the 5' RACE reads with MiXCR, one entry per CDR3 protein. This sample has over 1.5 million distinct CDR3 sequences; 40% to 55% occur once, and the top ten carry less than 2.5%.

V and J are TRBV25-1 and TRBJ2-1; perhaps TRBD1 as D (6 bases). The sequenced sample consisted of blood. This sequence originates from a woman in her thirties or forties in good health. In DNA form, the CDR3 reads TGTGCCAGCAGTGAATTTGGTCTAGGACAGAAAGGCGATGAGCAGTTCTTC. This codes for CASSEFGLGQKGDEQFF.